These T cell receptor beta chains were read from a single sample in a study of identical twins. From the 5' RACE reads, TCRdb called clonotypes with MiXCR, one entry per CDR3 protein. The sample has a few hundred thousand distinct CDR3 sequences, under 9% seen once. These same records also appear under a second study, on yellow fever vaccine responses in identical twins.

The sample comprised memory (CD45RO+) T cells sorted from blood. These receptors came from a woman aged 18-35 years in good health. The CDR3 runs from the conserved cysteine through the conserved F or W. D genes are given only for firm matches. Only part of the rows carry a size: once, few, many, or a class if the clone is expanded.

clone_size: few
d_call: NA
j_call: TRBJ1-2
v_call: TRBV29-1
cdr3_aa: CSVEVGVGGSGGYTF
cdr3_nt: TGCAGCGTTGAAGTAGGGGTAGGGGGTTCCGGTGGCTACACCTTC

clone_size: many
d_call: TRBD2
j_call: TRBJ2-3
v_call: TRBV7-3
cdr3_aa: CASRLAGAGDTQYF
cdr3_nt: TGTGCCAGCAGACTAGCGGGAGCTGGAGATACGCAGTATTTT

clone_size: NA
d_call: NA
j_call: TRBJ2-5
v_call: TRBV6-1
cdr3_aa: CASSRGTGQETQYF
cdr3_nt: TGTGCCAGCAGTCGGGGTACAGGGCAAGAGACCCAGTACTTC

clone_size: few
d_call: TRBD2
j_call: TRBJ2-2
v_call: TRBV5-6
cdr3_aa: CASSYPGLAGVVRGTGELFF
cdr3_nt: TGTGCCAGCAGCTACCCCGGACTAGCGGGAGTGGTGCGTGGCACCGGGGAGCTGTTTTTT

clone_size: NA
d_call: NA
j_call: TRBJ2-4
v_call: TRBV10-2
cdr3_aa: CASSDQAKNIQYF
cdr3_nt: TGCGCCAGCAGTGACCAAGCCAAAAACATTCAGTACTTC

clone_size: NA
d_call: NA
j_call: TRBJ1-2
v_call: TRBV11-2
cdr3_aa: CASSDTTFYGYTF
cdr3_nt: TGTGCCAGCAGCGATACGACATTCTATGGCTACACCTTC

clone_size: NA
d_call: NA
j_call: TRBJ2-2
v_call: TRBV7-8
cdr3_aa: CASSPRGRPTYPGTGELFF
cdr3_nt: TGTGCCAGCAGCCCCCGTGGTAGGCCTACCTACCCGGGCACCGGGGAGCTGTTTTTT

clone_size: many
d_call: NA
j_call: TRBJ2-5
v_call: TRBV6-2/TRBV6-3
cdr3_aa: CASSPRRPEQETQYF
cdr3_nt: TGTGCCAGCAGCCCCCGGAGGCCAGAACAAGAGACCCAGTACTTC

clone_size: many
d_call: NA
j_call: TRBJ1-6
v_call: TRBV14
cdr3_aa: CASSQVAGLGAPLHF
cdr3_nt: TGTGCCAGCAGCCAAGTGGCAGGGCTGGGTGCACCCCTCCACTTT

clone_size: NA
d_call: NA
j_call: TRBJ2-5
v_call: TRBV6-1
cdr3_aa: CASSQKGILQETQYF
cdr3_nt: TGTGCCAGCAGTCAGAAGGGGATCCTCCAAGAGACCCAGTACTTC

clone_size: few
d_call: TRBD1
j_call: TRBJ2-7
v_call: TRBV5-1
cdr3_aa: CASSQWGPGTGVDEQYF
cdr3_nt: TGCGCCAGCAGTCAATGGGGTCCCGGGACAGGGGTGGACGAGCAGTACTTC

clone_size: few
d_call: NA
j_call: TRBJ2-7
v_call: TRBV6-2/TRBV6-3
cdr3_aa: CASSYVGSREYEQYF
cdr3_nt: TGTGCCAGCAGTTATGTCGGGAGTAGGGAGTACGAGCAGTACTTC

clone_size: many
d_call: NA
j_call: TRBJ2-5
v_call: TRBV5-1
cdr3_aa: CASSFGETQETQYF
cdr3_nt: TGCGCCAGCAGCTTCGGCGAGACCCAAGAGACCCAGTACTTC

clone_size: few
d_call: NA
j_call: TRBJ2-7
v_call: TRBV6-1
cdr3_aa: CASSDQTVPHEQYF
cdr3_nt: TGTGCCAGCAGTGATCAAACGGTTCCCCACGAGCAGTACTTC

clone_size: few
d_call: TRBD2
j_call: TRBJ2-3
v_call: TRBV9
cdr3_aa: CASSVDSGMANTQYF
cdr3_nt: TGTGCCAGCAGCGTAGACAGCGGGATGGCAAATACGCAGTATTTT

clone_size: few
d_call: TRBD1
j_call: TRBJ1-3
v_call: TRBV7-9
cdr3_aa: CAKTEDRGPGNTIYF
cdr3_nt: TGTGCCAAAACGGAGGACAGGGGCCCCGGAAACACCATATATTTT

clone_size: NA
d_call: NA
j_call: TRBJ2-3
v_call: TRBV28
cdr3_aa: CASSGRRGGSLADTQYF
cdr3_nt: TGTGCCAGCTCAGGACGGCGAGGGGGATCGTTGGCAGATACGCAGTATTTT

clone_size: few
d_call: NA
j_call: TRBJ1-3
v_call: TRBV7-9
cdr3_aa: CASSLAMGNTIYF
cdr3_nt: TGTGCCAGCAGCTTAGCGATGGGAAACACCATATATTTT

clone_size: NA
d_call: NA
j_call: TRBJ2-1
v_call: TRBV20-1
cdr3_aa: CSAIGWGAMTYNEQFF
cdr3_nt: TGCAGTGCAATAGGGTGGGGGGCTATGACCTACAATGAGCAGTTCTTC

clone_size: NA
d_call: NA
j_call: TRBJ2-1
v_call: TRBV14
cdr3_aa: CASSQWYNEQFF
cdr3_nt: TGTGCCAGCAGCCAATGGTACAATGAGCAGTTCTTC